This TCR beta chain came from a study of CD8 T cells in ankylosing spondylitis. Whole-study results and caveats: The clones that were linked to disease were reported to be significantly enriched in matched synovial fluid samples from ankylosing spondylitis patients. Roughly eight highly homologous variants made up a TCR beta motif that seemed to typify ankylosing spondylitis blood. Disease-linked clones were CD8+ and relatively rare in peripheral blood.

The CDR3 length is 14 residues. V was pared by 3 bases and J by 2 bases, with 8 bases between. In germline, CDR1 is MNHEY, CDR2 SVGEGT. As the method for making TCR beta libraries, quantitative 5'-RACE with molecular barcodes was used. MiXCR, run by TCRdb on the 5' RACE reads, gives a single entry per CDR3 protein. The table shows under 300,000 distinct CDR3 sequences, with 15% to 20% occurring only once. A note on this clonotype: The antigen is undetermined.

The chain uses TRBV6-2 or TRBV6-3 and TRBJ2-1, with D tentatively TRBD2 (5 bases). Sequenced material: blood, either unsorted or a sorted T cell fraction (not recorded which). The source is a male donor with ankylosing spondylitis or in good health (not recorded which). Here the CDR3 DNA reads TGTGCCAGCAGTTATCTAGCCACCTACAATGAGCAGTTCTTC. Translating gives CASSYLATYNEQFF.